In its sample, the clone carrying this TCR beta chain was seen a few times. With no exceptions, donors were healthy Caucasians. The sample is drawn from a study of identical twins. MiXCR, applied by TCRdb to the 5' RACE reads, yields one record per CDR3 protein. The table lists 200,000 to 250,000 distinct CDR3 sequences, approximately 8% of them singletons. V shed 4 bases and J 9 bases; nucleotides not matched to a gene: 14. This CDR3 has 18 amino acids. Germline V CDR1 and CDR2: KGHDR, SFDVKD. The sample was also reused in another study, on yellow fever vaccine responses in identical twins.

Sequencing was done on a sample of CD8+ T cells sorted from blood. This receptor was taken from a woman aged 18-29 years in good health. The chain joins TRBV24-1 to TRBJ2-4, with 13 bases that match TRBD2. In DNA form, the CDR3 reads TGTGCCACCAGTGAGGCTAAACTAGCGGGAGGGAAGTTCGGCATTCAGTACTTC. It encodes CATSEAKLAGGKFGIQYF.